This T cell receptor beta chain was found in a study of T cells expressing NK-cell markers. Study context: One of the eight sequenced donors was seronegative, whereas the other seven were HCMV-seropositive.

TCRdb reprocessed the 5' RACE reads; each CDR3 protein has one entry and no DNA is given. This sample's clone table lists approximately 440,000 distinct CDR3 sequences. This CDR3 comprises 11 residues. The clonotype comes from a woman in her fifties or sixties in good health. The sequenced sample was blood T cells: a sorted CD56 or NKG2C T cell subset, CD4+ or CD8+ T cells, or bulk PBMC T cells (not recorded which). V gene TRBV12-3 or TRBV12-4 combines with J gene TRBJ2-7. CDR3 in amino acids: CASSLSLAQYF.